This passage covers 31 T cell receptor beta chains from one sample sequenced in a study of CD8+ T cells in alopecia areata (dated by TCRdb to the late 2010s). Library preparation employed the immunoSEQ multiplex PCR assay. RNA was extracted from all samples and reverse transcribed into cDNA as template for TCR sequencing. TCRdb retrieved this table from immuneACCESS and kept in-frame rearrangements only. Not all clones are present; in checked studies, unresolved V genes account for under half, and no reason is known for the remainder. The sample data list about 210,000 clones, and over 40% of these were observed just once. The biggest ten clones account for approximately 2.9% of the sample. The treatment or condition label, read with the paper, signifies: oral pan-JAK inhibitor, 5-10 mg twice daily. The input for sequencing was CD4+ T cells sorted from blood, taken at roughly week 38, from a patient treated with tofacitinib. The receptors were gathered from a human donor with alopecia areata.

The chain employs TRBV30 and TRBJ2-2, with TRBD1 identical over 9 bases. From germline, CDR1 is GTSNPN and CDR2 SVGIG (reference sequence). The trim removed 0 bases at V and 6 bases at J, leaving 2 bases unmatched. The CDR3 length is 14 residues. CDR3 DNA sequence: TGTGCCTGGAGTGTGGGACAGGGTGCCGGGGAGCTGTTTTTT. Its translation: CAWSVGQGAGELFF.

This clone was counted a few times. This chain joins TRBV7-8 and TRBJ2-3; TRBD1 is a possible D gene (6 bases). The CDR3 loop spans 14 amino acids. Germline V lookup: CDR1 SGHVS, CDR2 FQNEAQ. The V and J ends lost 3 bases and 3 bases respectively, with 10 bases between them. The CDR3 loop reads CASSFHRGTDTQYF. The CDR3 DNA is TGTGCCAGCAGCTTCCATAGGGGGACAGATACGCAGTATTTT. The whole variable domain, filled in from reference TRBV7-8 and TRBJ2-3, reads GAGVSQSPRYKVAKRGQDVALRCDPISGHVSLFWYQQALGQGPEFLTYFQNEAQLDKSGLPSDRFFAERPEGSVSTLKIQRTQQEDSAVYLCASSFHRGTDTQYFGPGTRLTVL.

This clone has a handful of counts. The chain combines TRBV15 with TRBJ1-2, with D possibly matching TRBD1 (6 bases). Deletions cut 3 bases from V and 7 bases from J, with 15 bases between. The CDR3 covers 14 residues. CDR1 LNHNV and CDR2 YYDKDF come from the germline V gene (reference sequence). CDR3 protein: CATSRGPRGFGYTF. CDR3 sequence (DNA): TGTGCCACCAGCAGGGGACCCAGGGGTTTTGGCTACACCTTC.

There are a few counts of this clone. The gene calls are TRBV7-3 and TRBJ2-3, with D possibly matching TRBD2 (6 bases). The CDR3 totals 14 residues. Germline V gene lookup returns CDR1 SGHTA and CDR2 FQGTGA. Trimming cost V 4 bases and J 5 bases, with 13 bases left between them. CDR3 bases: TGTGCCAGCAGCTCGCCCGGAGGGAGAGATACGCAGTATTTT. Its protein is CASSSPGGRDTQYF.

The chain is built from TRBV7-2 and TRBJ2-4; TRBD2 agrees at 7 bases. CDR1 and CDR2 from the germline V gene are SGHTA and FQGNSA. V shed 2 bases, J shed 13 bases, and the junction held 11 bases outside the gene matches. This CDR3 has 14 residues. The CDR3 here is CASSLYSGLAEQYF. The CDR3 DNA reads TGTGCCAGCAGCTTATATTCGGGGCTAGCGGAACAGTACTTC. Supplemented by reference TRBV7-2 and TRBJ2-4, the full variable domain reads GAGVSQSPSNKVTEKGKDVELRCDPISGHTALYWYRQSLGQGLEFLIYFQGNSAPDKSGLPSDRFSAERTGGSVSTLTIQRTQQEDSAVYLCASSLYSGLAEQYFGAGTRLSVL.

The chain links TRBV5-4 to TRBJ2-6, with 12 positions matching TRBD2. J gave up 4 bases and V 3 bases, and 5 bases lay outside the gene matches. CDR3 length: 17 residues. Germline V gives CDR1 SGHNT, CDR2 YYREEE (reference sequence). CDR3 amino acids: CASSSSGRGSGANVLTF. For the CDR3, the DNA is TGTGCCAGCAGCTCTAGCGGGAGGGGATCCGGGGCCAACGTCCTGACTTTC.

V and J are TRBV19 and TRBJ2-1; 12 bases align to TRBD1. The ends lost 5 bases at V and 4 bases at J; junction bases unmatched: 3. The CDR3 extends over 15 amino acids. CDR1 is LNHDA and CDR2 is SQIVND in the germline V gene (reference sequence). The CDR3 DNA reads as TGTGCCAGTAGTTCGGGACAGGGGGCATACAATGAGCAGTTCTTC. Encoded protein: CASSSGQGAYNEQFF.

V is TRBV7-9 and J is TRBJ2-1, with D maybe TRBD2 (5 bases). The CDR3 length is 16 residues. Germline V lookup: CDR1 SEHNR, CDR2 FQNEAQ (reference sequence). The V gene lost 6 bases and the J gene lost 1 base, with 16 bases spanning the gap. CDR3 coding DNA: TGTGCCAGCAGTCAACAGCGGAGTGGTTCCTACAATGAGCAGTTCTTC. Its translation: CASSQQRSGSYNEQFF.

The genes are TRBV6-6 and TRBJ1-1; D not certain. V was clipped by 0 bases and J by 7 bases, with 12 bases between them. The CDR3 runs to 14 residues. The germline V gene encodes CDR1 MNHNY and CDR2 SVGAGI (reference sequence). The CDR3 is CASSYSRQVLEAFF. CDR3 in DNA: TGTGCCAGCAGTTACTCGCGGCAGGTCCTTGAAGCTTTCTTT.

V gene TRBV19 combines with J gene TRBJ2-2, with D possibly being TRBD1 (6 bases). Per germline, CDR1 LNHDA and CDR2 SQIVND (reference sequence). CDR3 length: 17 amino acids. Trimming removed 5 bases from V and 0 bases from J, with 16 bases in between. The CDR3 is CASSADPQGTNTGELFF. Here the CDR3 DNA reads TGTGCCAGTAGTGCGGACCCCCAGGGGACGAACACCGGGGAGCTGTTTTTT.

This clone has a handful of counts. V usage is TRBV4-2 and J usage is TRBJ2-3; tentatively, D is TRBD2 (5 bases). Germline V gene sequence: CDR1 LGHNA, CDR2 YNFKEQ. This CDR3 is built from 15 residues. V was shortened by 0 bases and J by 0 bases, with 7 bases between the two germline ends. The chain's CDR3 is CASSQEWTSTDTQYF. The CDR3, as DNA: TGTGCCAGCAGCCAAGAATGGACTAGCACAGATACGCAGTATTTT.

This chain's CDR3 is CASSLKASGSYEQYF. The DNA for the CDR3 is TGTGCCAGCAGTTTAAAGGCTAGCGGGAGCTACGAGCAGTACTTC. The rearrangement joins TRBV27 to TRBJ2-7; 10 nucleotides line up with TRBD2. CDR3 length: 15 amino acids. With V trimmed by 2 bases and J by 3 bases, 4 bases remained unmatched. Germline V gene sequence: CDR1 MNHEY, CDR2 SMNVEV (reference sequence).

The sample holds a few counts of this clone. This chain connects TRBV29-1 to TRBJ2-4; tentative D call: TRBD2 (5 bases). Trimming cost V 2 bases and J 5 bases, with 7 bases left between them. Per germline, CDR1 SQVTM and CDR2 ANQGSEA. The CDR3 has 12 residues. CDR3 sequence (DNA): TGCAGCGTTGAAAAACTAGAAAACATTCAGTACTTC. Amino acids: CSVEKLENIQYF.

This chain connects TRBV30 to TRBJ2-7; D is uncertain. The germline gives CDR1 GTSNPN, CDR2 SVGIG (reference sequence). Trimming removed 2 bases from V and 4 bases from J, with 6 bases in between. The CDR3 runs 11 residues. CDR3 in amino acids: CAWSRVYEQYF. The CDR3 region has the DNA TGTGCCTGGAGTCGGGTGTACGAGCAGTACTTC.

This clone occurred many times. The rearrangement joins TRBV27 to TRBJ2-1; D remains ambiguous. Looked up from germline, CDR1 is MNHEY and CDR2 is SMNVEV (reference sequence). This CDR3 is built from 15 residues. Deletions cut 6 bases from V and 0 bases from J, with 12 bases between. CDR3 coding DNA: TGTGCCAGCAGCCCGGACGCTAGCTCCTACAATGAGCAGTTCTTC. Its protein product is CASSPDASSYNEQFF.

This clone was detected a few times. The CDR3 sequence: CASSSANEQFF. The CDR3 DNA follows: TGTGCCAGCAGTTCGGCTAATGAGCAGTTCTTC. The chain combines TRBV28 with TRBJ2-1, with unresolved D. The CDR3 runs to 11 residues. The germline V gene encodes CDR1 MDHEN and CDR2 SYDVKM. The V and J ends lost 4 bases and 7 bases respectively, with 5 bases between them. Variable domain in full (rest from reference TRBV28 and TRBJ2-1): DVKVTQSSRYLVKRTGEKVFLECVQDMDHENMFWYRQDPGLGLRLIYFSYDVKMKEKGDIPEGYSVSREKKERFSLILESASTNQTSMYLCASSSANEQFFGPGTRLTVL.

The genes are TRBV2 and TRBJ2-1; a possible D gene is TRBD2 (5 bases). The CDR3 runs to 13 residues. Trimming shortened V by 3 bases and J by 8 bases, and 11 bases separated the two germline ends. Germline CDR1 reads SNHLY; CDR2 reads FYNNEI. CDR3 residues: CASSDVGGDEQFF. The CDR3 DNA is TGTGCCAGCAGTGACGTCGGAGGAGATGAGCAGTTCTTC.

The chain is built from TRBV27 and TRBJ2-5, with a weak D call TRBD2 (7 bases). CDR3 length: 15 residues. Deletions cut 1 base from V and 5 bases from J, with 14 bases between. Per the germline V gene, CDR1 is MNHEY and CDR2 is SMNVEV (reference sequence). The CDR3 nucleotides are TGTGCCAGCAGTTTATTTCGGGGGGCGCGGGAGACCCAGTACTTC. Its protein product is CASSLFRGARETQYF.

V is TRBV30 and J is TRBJ1-1, with D perhaps matching TRBD1 (6 bases). CDR1 GTSNPN and CDR2 SVGIG come from the germline V gene (reference sequence). Trimming pared 3 bases from V and 4 bases from J, leaving 15 bases between. This CDR3 comprises 14 residues. Written as DNA, the CDR3 is TGTGCCTGGAGCAAAGGGGGTTTTTCCACTGAAGCTTTCTTT. Translating it yields CAWSKGGFSTEAFF.

This clone showed up just a few times. The J gene is TRBJ2-3, the V gene TRBV4-1; 7 positions agree with TRBD2. This CDR3 contains 16 residues. CDR1 and CDR2 (germline): MGHRA, YSYEKL. After removal of 3 bases from V and 4 bases from J, the junction contained 10 bases not matched to a gene. CDR3 loop: CASSQSSGPQPDTQYF. The CDR3, as DNA: TGCGCCAGCAGCCAGTCTAGCGGCCCCCAGCCAGATACGCAGTATTTT.

This rearrangement joins TRBV6-5 to TRBJ1-5; 8 nucleotides match TRBD1. V lost 4 bases and J lost 0; bases outside the gene matches: 2. This CDR3 is built from 15 residues. Germline V gene lookup returns CDR1 MNHEY and CDR2 SVGAGI. The CDR3 loop is CASSFGQGSNQPQHF. The CDR3 nucleotides are TGTGCCAGCAGTTTCGGACAGGGTAGCAATCAGCCCCAGCATTTT.

V gene TRBV30 combines with J gene TRBJ1-2; D unclear. Trimming stripped 6 bases from V and 8 bases from J, with 13 bases between. The CDR3 covers 11 residues. Germline loops: CDR1 GTSNPN, CDR2 SVGIG (reference sequence). The CDR3 DNA reads as TGTGCCTGTAAAAGGGTAAGAGGCTACACCTTC. Translation: CACKRVRGYTF.

V gene TRBV29-1 combines with J gene TRBJ2-1; D is possibly TRBD1 or TRBD2 (5 bases each). Germline CDR1 is SQVTM and CDR2 is ANQGSEA. The CDR3 sequence is 13 residues long. V lost 5 bases to trimming and J lost 2 bases, with 10 bases between them. DNA of the CDR3: TGCAGCGTTCCGGGGCAGGCCTACAATGAGCAGTTCTTC. This sequence encodes CSVPGQAYNEQFF.

The chain couples TRBV9 to TRBJ1-1, with D possibly TRBD1 on 6 matching bases. Germline loops: CDR1 SGDLS, CDR2 YYNGEE. The V and J ends lost 4 bases and 0 bases respectively, with 13 bases between them. The CDR3 has 15 amino acids. CDR3 region: CASSLGAAMNTEAFF. The CDR3 DNA is TGTGCCAGCAGCCTGGGGGCGGCCATGAACACTGAAGCTTTCTTT. The full variable domain, its missing parts supplied by reference TRBV9 and TRBJ1-1, is DSGVTQTPKHLITATGQRVTLRCSPRSGDLSVYWYQQSLDQGLQFLIQYYNGEERAKGNILERFSAQQFPDLHSELNLSSLELGDSALYFCASSLGAAMNTEAFFGQGTRLTVV.

The CDR3 nucleotides read TGTGCCAGCAGCCAAGAACTAGCGGGAGTTGCCAAAAACATTCAGTACTTC. Encoded protein: CASSQELAGVAKNIQYF. V is TRBV4-2 and J is TRBJ2-4, with 11 bases aligning to TRBD2. The CDR3 sequence is 17 residues long. Germline V gene lookup returns CDR1 LGHNA and CDR2 YNFKEQ. V was clipped by 0 bases and J by 1 base; unmatched bases: 2.

J is TRBJ2-3 and V is TRBV7-6, with a weak D call TRBD2 (6 bases). Trimming shortened V by 5 bases and J by 3 bases, and 18 bases separated the two germline ends. Germline CDR1 and CDR2: SGHVS and FNYEAQ. This CDR3 spans 16 amino acids. Here the CDR3 DNA reads TGTGCCAGCAGCCTGAGTTGGGGGGTCGGGACAGATACGCAGTATTTT. Its translation: CASSLSWGVGTDTQYF.

The V call is TRBV5-1, the J call TRBJ1-1, with D possibly being TRBD1 (6 bases). The ends were cut back, 4 bases at V and 10 bases at J, with 17 bases in the middle. The CDR3 sequence is 13 residues long. Germline assignment: CDR1 SGHRS and CDR2 YFSETQ. CDR3: CASSEGGGGAAFF. The DNA of the CDR3 is TGCGCCAGCAGCGAGGGGGGCGGAGGTGCAGCTTTCTTT.

The chain links TRBV18 to TRBJ2-5, with TRBD1 matching 7 bases. V lost 2 bases to trimming and J lost 0 bases; unmatched junction nucleotides: 9. Per germline, CDR1 KGHSH and CDR2 LQKENI. The CDR3 is made up of 17 amino acids. The DNA of the CDR3 is TGTGCCAGCTCACCAGGGAAGGGGGCTCGGTACCAAGAGACCCAGTACTTC. Translated: CASSPGKGARYQETQYF.

The chain is built from TRBV7-2 and TRBJ2-3; 11 bases agree with TRBD2. The CDR3 is 16 residues long. Trimming cost V 5 bases and J 4 bases; bases outside gene matches: 8. Germline V CDR1 and CDR2: SGHTA, FQGNSA. CDR3 sequence reads: CASSTYSGRASDTQYF. The CDR3 nucleotides are TGTGCCAGCAGCACTTATAGCGGGAGGGCCTCAGATACGCAGTATTTT.

Remarks on this clone: Other DNA sequences within the sample encode an identical CDR3. The chain employs TRBV15 and TRBJ1-2; tentatively, D is TRBD1 (6 bases). Between the trimmed V and J ends, which lost 1 base and 4 bases, there was a span of 7 bases. In germline, CDR1 is LNHNV, CDR2 YYDKDF (reference sequence). The CDR3 consists of 13 residues. The CDR3 DNA follows: TGTGCCACCAGCAGAGGAGGGGGCTATGGCTACACCTTC. Translating it yields CATSRGGGYGYTF.

This chain connects TRBV5-1 to TRBJ2-1; no firm D call. There are 14 residues in the CDR3. Trimming stripped 4 bases from V and 9 bases from J, with 17 bases between. Germline V gene data show CDR1 as SGHRS and CDR2 as YFSETQ. The CDR3 nucleotides are TGCGCCAGCAGCCCGGGTCTCCTTTTGGGTGAGCAGTTCTTC. It specifies CASSPGLLLGEQFF. Using reference TRBV5-1 and TRBJ2-1 for the parts outside the CDR3, the full variable domain is KAGVTQTPRYLIKTRGQQVTLSCSPISGHRSVSWYQQTPGQGLQFLFEYFSETQRNKGNFPGRFSGRQFSNSRSEMNVSTLELGDSALYLCASSPGLLLGEQFFGPGTRLTVL.